This T cell receptor beta chain stems from a study of response to subunit inactivated influenza vaccine. The CDR3 covers 15 residues. CDR1 is DFQATT, CDR2 SNEGSKA, per germline (reference sequence). Germline trimming cut 2 bases from V and 7 bases from J; bases unmatched to any gene: 9. TCRdb ran MiXCR on the RT-PCR reads and lists one entry per CDR3 protein. The repertoire holds roughly 460,000 distinct CDR3 sequences, with approximately 11% as singletons. The TCR was taken from a man in his forties or fifties who received an inactivated influenza vaccine. This sequence joins TRBV20-1 and TRBJ1-4, with 8 nucleotides matching TRBD1. This specimen was PBMCs from blood, taken roughly 45 days after vaccination. For the CDR3, the DNA is TGCAGTGCTAGATCCGGGACAGGCAGCGGTGAAAAACTGTTTTTT. Translating it yields CSARSGTGSGEKLFF.